This TCR beta chain was captured in a study of cytomegalovirus exposure and HLA in healthy donors. This clone was found a few times. The germline gives CDR1 LNHDA, CDR2 SQIVND (reference sequence). CDR3 length equals 16 residues. Trimming pared 6 bases from V and 0 bases from J, leaving 18 bases between. PCR used 60 Vbeta primers and 13 Jbeta primers. TCRdb's table, derived via immunoSEQ multiplex PCR, lists solely in-frame clones and lacks some. The data hold 110,000 or so clones, with about 78% observed a single time. Sequencing was done on a sample of PBMCs. The genes are TRBV19 and TRBJ2-7; maybe TRBD1 (6 bases). The sequence was obtained from a woman aged 30 to 39 in good health and CMV-seropositive. For the CDR3, the DNA is TGTGCCAGTAGAGGGGCTGGGGGCGAGAGCTCCTACGAGCAGTACTTC. As protein: CASRGAGGESSYEQYF.